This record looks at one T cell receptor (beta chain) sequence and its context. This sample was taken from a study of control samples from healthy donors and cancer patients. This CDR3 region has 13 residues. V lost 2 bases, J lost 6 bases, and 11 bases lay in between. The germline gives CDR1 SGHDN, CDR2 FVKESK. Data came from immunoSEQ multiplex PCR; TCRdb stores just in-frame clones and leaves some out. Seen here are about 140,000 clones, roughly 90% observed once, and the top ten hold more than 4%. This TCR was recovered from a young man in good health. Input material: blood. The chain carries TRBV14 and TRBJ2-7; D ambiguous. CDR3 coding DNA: TGTGCCAGCAGCCAAAGTAGGAGTTCCGAGCAGTACTTC. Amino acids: CASSQSRSSEQYF. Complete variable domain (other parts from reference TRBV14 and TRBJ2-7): EAGVTQFPSHSVIEKGQTVTLRCDPISGHDNLYWYRRVMGKEIKFLLHFVKESKQDESGMPNNRFLAERTGGTYSTLKVQPAELEDSGVYFCASSQSRSSEQYFGPGTRLTVT.